The sequence of this T cell receptor beta chain was determined in a study of vaccination and CD4 T cells after COVID-19. The CDR3 consists of 15 residues. CDR1 is SGHTA, CDR2 FQGNSA, per germline. The V end was cut by 1 base, the J end by 2 bases, with 6 bases between. Oncomine TCR Beta short-read sequencing was applied to DNA from cultured CD4+ T cells. TCRdb itself ran the PCR reads through MiXCR, one entry per CDR3 protein. The sample lists about 15,000 distinct CDR3 sequences, roughly 50% occurring once. Time point in this sample: late sampling 161 to 241 days after vaccination in a few convalescent patients. Indicated treatment: roughly ten-day PBMC culture with coronavirus spike peptide pools or control peptides (ViraFEST assay). Details on this clonotype: Its target is not known.

This chain links TRBV7-2 with TRBJ2-6; TRBD1 is a possible D gene (5 bases). The receptor's source is a human donor who had recovered from COVID-19. The input for sequencing was CD4+ T cells from blood, cultured in vitro, taken about 7 months after SARS-CoV-2 vaccination. The CDR3 here is CASSLEGTGANVLTF. The CDR3 DNA reads as TGTGCCAGCAGCTTAGAGGGGACTGGGGCCAACGTCCTGACTTTC.